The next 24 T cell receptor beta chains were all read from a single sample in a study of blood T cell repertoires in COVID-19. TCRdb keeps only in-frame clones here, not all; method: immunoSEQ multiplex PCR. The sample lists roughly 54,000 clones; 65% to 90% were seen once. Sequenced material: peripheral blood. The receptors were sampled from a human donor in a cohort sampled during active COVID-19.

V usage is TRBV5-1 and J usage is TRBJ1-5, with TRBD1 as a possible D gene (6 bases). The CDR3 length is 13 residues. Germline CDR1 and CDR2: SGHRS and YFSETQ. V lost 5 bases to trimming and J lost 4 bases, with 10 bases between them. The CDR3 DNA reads TGCGCCAGCAGGCCAGGGGATAATCAGCCCCAGCATTTT. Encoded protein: CASRPGDNQPQHF.

CDR3 residues: CASSLGQAQETQYF. The CDR3 nucleotides read TGCGCCAGCAGCTTGGGACAGGCCCAAGAGACCCAGTACTTC. The rearrangement links TRBV5-1 to TRBJ2-5, with D possibly being TRBD1 (6 bases). V lost 0 bases, J lost 1 base, and 7 bases lay in between. The CDR3 spans 14 residues. The germline V gene encodes CDR1 SGHRS and CDR2 YFSETQ.

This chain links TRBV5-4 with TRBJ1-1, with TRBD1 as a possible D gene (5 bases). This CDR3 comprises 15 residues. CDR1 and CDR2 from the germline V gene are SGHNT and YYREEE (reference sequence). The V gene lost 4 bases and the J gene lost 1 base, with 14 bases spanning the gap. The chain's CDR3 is CASSPKGPANTEAFF. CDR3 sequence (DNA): TGTGCCAGCAGCCCCAAGGGGCCTGCGAACACTGAAGCTTTCTTT.

The CDR3 sequence: CASSFSGADTGELFF. The CDR3 nucleotides are TGCGCCAGCAGCTTTAGTGGGGCGGACACCGGGGAGCTGTTTTTT. V usage is TRBV5-1 and J usage is TRBJ2-2, with TRBD1 as a possible D gene (5 bases). V lost 2 bases, J lost 3 bases, and 11 bases lay in between. CDR3 length: 15 residues. In germline, CDR1 is SGHRS, CDR2 YFSETQ.

Here the CDR3 reads CASSLDSLDTQYF. The CDR3 bases are TGTGCCAGCAGCTTGGACAGTTTAGATACGCAGTATTTT. This chain connects TRBV5-4 to TRBJ2-3; no clear D gene. CDR1 SGHNT and CDR2 YYREEE come from the germline V gene (reference sequence). Trimming cost V 0 bases and J 5 bases, with 7 bases left between them. The CDR3 contains 13 residues.

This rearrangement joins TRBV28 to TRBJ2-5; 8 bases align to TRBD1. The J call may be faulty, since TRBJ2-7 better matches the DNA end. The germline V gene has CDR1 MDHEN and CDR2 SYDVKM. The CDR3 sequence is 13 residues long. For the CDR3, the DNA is TGTGCCAGCACCCGGACAGGGCCCTACGAGCAGTACTTC. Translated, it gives CASTRTGPYEQYF.

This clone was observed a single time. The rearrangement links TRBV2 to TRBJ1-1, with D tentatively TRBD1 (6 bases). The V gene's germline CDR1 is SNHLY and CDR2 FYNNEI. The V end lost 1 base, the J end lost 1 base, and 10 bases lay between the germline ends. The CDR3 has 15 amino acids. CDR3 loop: CASSEGTAKNTEAFF. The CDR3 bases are TGTGCCAGCAGTGAAGGGACAGCCAAGAACACTGAAGCTTTCTTT.

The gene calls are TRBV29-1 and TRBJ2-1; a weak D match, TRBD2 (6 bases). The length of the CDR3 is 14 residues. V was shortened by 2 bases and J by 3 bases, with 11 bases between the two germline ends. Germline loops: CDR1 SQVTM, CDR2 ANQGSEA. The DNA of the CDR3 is TGCAGCGTTGAATTTGCGGGAATCTACAATGAGCAGTTCTTC. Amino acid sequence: CSVEFAGIYNEQFF.

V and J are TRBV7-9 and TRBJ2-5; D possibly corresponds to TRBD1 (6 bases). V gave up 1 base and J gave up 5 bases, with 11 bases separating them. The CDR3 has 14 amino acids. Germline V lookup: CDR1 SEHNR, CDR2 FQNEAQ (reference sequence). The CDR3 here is CASSLGGGRETQYF. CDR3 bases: TGTGCCAGCAGCTTAGGTGGGGGCCGGGAGACCCAGTACTTC.

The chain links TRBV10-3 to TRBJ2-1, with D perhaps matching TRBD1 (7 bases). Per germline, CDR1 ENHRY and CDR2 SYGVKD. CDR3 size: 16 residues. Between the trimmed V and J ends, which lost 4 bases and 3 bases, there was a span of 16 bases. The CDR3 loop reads CAISGGDSLGYNEQFF. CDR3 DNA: TGTGCCATCAGTGGGGGGGACAGCCTCGGCTACAATGAGCAGTTCTTC.

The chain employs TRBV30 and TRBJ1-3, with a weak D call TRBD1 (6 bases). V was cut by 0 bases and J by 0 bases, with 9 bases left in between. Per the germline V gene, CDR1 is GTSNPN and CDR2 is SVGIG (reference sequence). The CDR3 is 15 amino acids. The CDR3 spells CAWSVTGSSGNTIYF. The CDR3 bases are TGTGCCTGGAGTGTTACAGGGAGCTCTGGAAACACCATATATTTT.

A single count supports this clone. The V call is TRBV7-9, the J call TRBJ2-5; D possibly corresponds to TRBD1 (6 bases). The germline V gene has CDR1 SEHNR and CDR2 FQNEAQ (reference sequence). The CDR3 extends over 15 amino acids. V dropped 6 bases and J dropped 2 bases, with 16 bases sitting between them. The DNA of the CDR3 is TGTGCCAGCAGTCGGGATATCGGGACACAAGAGACCCAGTACTTC. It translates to CASSRDIGTQETQYF.

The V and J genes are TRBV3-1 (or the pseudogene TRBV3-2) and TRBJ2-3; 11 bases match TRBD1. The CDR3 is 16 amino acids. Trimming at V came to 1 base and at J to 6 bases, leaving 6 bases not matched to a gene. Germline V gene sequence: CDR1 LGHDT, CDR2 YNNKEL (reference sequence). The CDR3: CASSQGRTGGADTQYF. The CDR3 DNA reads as TGTGCCAGCAGCCAAGGGCGGACAGGGGGCGCGGATACGCAGTATTTT.

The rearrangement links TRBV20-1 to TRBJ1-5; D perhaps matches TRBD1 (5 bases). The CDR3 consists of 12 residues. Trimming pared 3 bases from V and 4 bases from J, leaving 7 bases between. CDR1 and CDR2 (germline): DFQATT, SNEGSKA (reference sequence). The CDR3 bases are TGCAGTGCTAGTCGGGGGAATCAGCCCCAGCATTTT. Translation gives CSASRGNQPQHF.

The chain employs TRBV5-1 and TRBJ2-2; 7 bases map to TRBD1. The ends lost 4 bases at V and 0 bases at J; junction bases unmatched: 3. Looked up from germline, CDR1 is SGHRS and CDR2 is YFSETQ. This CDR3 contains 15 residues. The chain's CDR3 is CASSPGQPNTGELFF. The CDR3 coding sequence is TGCGCCAGCAGCCCGGGACAGCCGAACACCGGGGAGCTGTTTTTT.

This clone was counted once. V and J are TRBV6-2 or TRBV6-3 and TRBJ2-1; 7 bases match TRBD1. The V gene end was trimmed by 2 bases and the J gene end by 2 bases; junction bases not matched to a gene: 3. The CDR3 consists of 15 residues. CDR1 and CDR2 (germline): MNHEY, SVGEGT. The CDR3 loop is CASSYGQVAYNEQFF. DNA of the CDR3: TGTGCCAGCAGTTACGGACAGGTAGCCTACAATGAGCAGTTCTTC.

CDR3 nucleotide sequence: TGCGCCAGCAGCTTGGGACAGCCCAGCTATGGCTACACCTTC. It specifies CASSLGQPSYGYTF. The V and J genes are TRBV5-1 and TRBJ1-2, with a tentative D call TRBD1 (5 bases). The CDR3 runs 14 residues. V was trimmed by 0 bases and J by 4 bases, leaving 10 bases between them. Germline V lookup: CDR1 SGHRS, CDR2 YFSETQ.

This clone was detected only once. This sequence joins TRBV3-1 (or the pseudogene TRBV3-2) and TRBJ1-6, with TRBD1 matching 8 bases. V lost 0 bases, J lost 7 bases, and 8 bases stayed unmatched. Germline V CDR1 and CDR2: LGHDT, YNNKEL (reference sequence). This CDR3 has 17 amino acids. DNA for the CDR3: TGTGCCAGCAGCCAAGATCGCAGGGGGCCGGGGAATTCACCCCTCCACTTT. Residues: CASSQDRRGPGNSPLHF.

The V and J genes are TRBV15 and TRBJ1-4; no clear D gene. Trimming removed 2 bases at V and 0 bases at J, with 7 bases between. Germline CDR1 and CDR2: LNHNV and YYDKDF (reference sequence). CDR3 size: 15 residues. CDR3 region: CATSRSPPTNEKLFF. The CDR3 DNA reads TGTGCCACCAGCAGAAGCCCTCCAACTAATGAAAAACTGTTTTTT.

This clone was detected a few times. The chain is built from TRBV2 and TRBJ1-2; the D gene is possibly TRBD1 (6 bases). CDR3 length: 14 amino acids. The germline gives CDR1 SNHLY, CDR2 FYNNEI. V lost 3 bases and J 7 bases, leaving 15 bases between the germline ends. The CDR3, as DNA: TGTGCCAGCAGTGAGGGTTGGACAGAAAGTGGCTACACCTTC. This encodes CASSEGWTESGYTF. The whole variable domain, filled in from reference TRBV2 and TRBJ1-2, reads EPEVTQTPSHQVTQMGQEVILRCVPISNHLYFYWYRQILGQKVEFLVSFYNNEISEKSEIFDDQFSVERPDGSNFTLKIRSTKLEDSAMYFCASSEGWTESGYTFGSGTRLTVV.

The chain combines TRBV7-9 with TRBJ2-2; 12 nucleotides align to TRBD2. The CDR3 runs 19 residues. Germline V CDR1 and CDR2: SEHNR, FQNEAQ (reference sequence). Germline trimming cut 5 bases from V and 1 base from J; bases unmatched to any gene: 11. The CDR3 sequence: CASSRSPLAGGLNTGELFF. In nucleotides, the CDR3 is TGTGCCAGCAGCCGGTCCCCACTAGCGGGGGGCCTGAACACCGGGGAGCTGTTTTTT.

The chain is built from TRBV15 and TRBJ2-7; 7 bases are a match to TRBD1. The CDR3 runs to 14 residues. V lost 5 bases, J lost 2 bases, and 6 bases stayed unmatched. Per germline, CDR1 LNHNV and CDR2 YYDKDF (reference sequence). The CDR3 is CATSGRTGTYEQYF. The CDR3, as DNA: TGTGCCACCAGCGGACGGACAGGCACCTACGAGCAGTACTTC. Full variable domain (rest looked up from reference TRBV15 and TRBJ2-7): DAMVIQNPRYQVTQFGKPVTLSCSQTLNHNVMYWYQQKSSQAPKLLFHYYDKDFNNEADTPDNFQSRRPNTSFCFLDIRSPGLGDTAMYLCATSGRTGTYEQYFGPGTRLTVT.

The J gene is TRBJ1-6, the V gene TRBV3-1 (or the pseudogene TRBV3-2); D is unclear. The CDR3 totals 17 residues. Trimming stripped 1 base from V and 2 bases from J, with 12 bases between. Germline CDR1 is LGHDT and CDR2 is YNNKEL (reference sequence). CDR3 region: CASSQGANVAYNSPLHF. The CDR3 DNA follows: TGTGCCAGCAGCCAAGGGGCGAACGTCGCCTATAATTCACCCCTCCACTTT.

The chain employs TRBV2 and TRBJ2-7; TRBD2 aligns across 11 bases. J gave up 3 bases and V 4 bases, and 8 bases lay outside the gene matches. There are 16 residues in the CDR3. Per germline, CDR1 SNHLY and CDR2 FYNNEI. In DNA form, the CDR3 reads TGTGCCAGCAGTGTTACTAGCGGGAGCGGGGGCTACGAGCAGTACTTC. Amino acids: CASSVTSGSGGYEQYF.